The clone carrying this TCR beta chain was counted only a few times. Treatment indicated: approximately 18 received Ad26.COV2.S at low or high dose, single or two shots; 5 received placebo; per-sample allocation not given. Specimen acquisition occurred on day 63 following the initial vaccine or placebo injection. Donation came from an adult in Boston who was aged 18-55 years. Spike of the Wuhan-strain SARS-CoV-2 was expressed by an Ad26 vector, which formed the vaccine. This record comes from a study of Ad26.COV2.S vaccination and SARS-CoV-2 variants. Background on the study: The donor was enrolled in the Ad26.COV2.S arm of the COV1001 trial. Administration of Ad26.COV2.S was intramuscular, either once or twice 56 days apart.

The data were produced by immunoSEQ multiplex PCR, yet TCRdb's version contains in-frame clones alone and is incomplete. The table lists 300,000 to 500,000 clones, around 85% of them singletons. Per the germline V gene, CDR1 is SGHNT and CDR2 is YYREEE (reference sequence). V was pared by 2 bases and J by 1 base, with 3 bases of the junction left unmatched. The CDR3 spans 16 residues. Sample: peripheral blood, taken in a trial of Ad26.COV2.S vaccine versus placebo. The J gene is TRBJ2-2, the V gene TRBV5-4; 9 bases fit TRBD1. This TCR derives from a person aged 18-65 years who received the Ad26.COV2.S COVID-19 vaccine or a placebo. In DNA form, the CDR3 reads TGTGCCAGCAGCTTTAGACAGGGGGTGAACACCGGGGAGCTGTTTTTT. This encodes CASSFRQGVNTGELFF.